This T cell receptor (beta chain) was found in a study of blood T cell repertoires in COVID-19. The CDR3 is 13 amino acids. V was trimmed by 4 bases and J by 3 bases, leaving 10 bases between them. CDR1 SGHTS and CDR2 YDEGEE come from the germline V gene. The repertoire was sequenced with immunoSEQ multiplex PCR; TCRdb's copy has only in-frame clones and lacks some. This table has approximately 220,000 clones, over 80% appearing once. All enrollees were roughly 18 to 95 years old and from roughly 22 US areas. Cohort 3 recovered donors had two negative PCRs, clearance, or symptom resolution. This sequence originates from a woman aged 40 to 50 who had recovered from COVID-19. This sequence joins TRBV5-8 and TRBJ1-2; maybe TRBD1 (6 bases). Sequences were obtained from PBMCs or T cells enriched from blood (not recorded which). The CDR3 region is CASSRRTDYGYTF. The CDR3 nucleotides are TGTGCCAGCAGCCGCCGGACAGACTATGGCTACACCTTC.